This T cell receptor (beta chain) was sequenced in a study of T cells in Graves' hyperthyroidism and ophthalmopathy. These patients, aged 18 to 65, had recently diagnosed hyperthyroidism lasting under 2 months. The TCR beta CDR3 regions underwent amplification using RNA transcripts as the source. First-round RT-PCR targeting the TCR CDR3 was performed with the HTBI primer set. TCRdb fed the multiplex PCR reads into MiXCR, producing one record per CDR3 protein. The profile covers 300,000 to 450,000 distinct CDR3 sequences, with about 14% appearing a single time and 11% taken by the ten largest. With 6 bases removed from V and 0 bases from J, the gap between germline ends came to 11 bases. The CDR3 covers 14 residues. This clonotype was detected many times.

This clonotype originated in a woman aged 60-75 years with Graves' hyperthyroidism. The sequencing input was blood. The V call is TRBV12-3 or TRBV12-4, the J call TRBJ1-2; D perhaps matches TRBD1 (5 bases). In nucleotides, the CDR3 is TGTGCCAGCAGCGACAGTCGCTCTAACTATGGCTACACCTTC. Translation: CASSDSRSNYGYTF.